This note documents a single TCR beta chain sequence. Its antigen is as yet unknown. Sequencing relied on immunoSEQ assay v3.0, run at survey level. Clones were sequenced by immunoSEQ multiplex PCR, and TCRdb holds only the in-frame ones, with some missing. The sample includes around 20,000 clones, 76% of them seen just once. The data were obtained in a study of long-term antiretroviral therapy in people with HIV. For the study at large: Collection of the earliest samples took place about a decade ahead of the 2015 immediate-ART recommendation.

Germline V gene data show CDR1 as MNHNY and CDR2 as SVGAGI (reference sequence). The CDR3 is 16 amino acids. V was pared by 0 bases and J by 7 bases, with 16 bases between. General observations from the study: Despite increasing after ART, diversity remained lower than that of transplant donor controls.

This clonotype originated in a woman between 45 and 60 years old with HIV. The chain couples TRBV6-6 to TRBJ2-4; D is possibly TRBD1 (5 bases). Source: unsorted PBMCs, taken 0.5 years before starting antiretroviral therapy. Here the CDR3 reads CASSYSDTGIRNIQYF. CDR3 in DNA: TGTGCCAGCAGTTACTCGGACACCGGAATTCGGAACATTCAGTACTTC.